A single sample is the source of the 32 T cell receptor beta chains below, sequenced in a study of cytomegalovirus exposure and HLA in healthy donors. It was with 60 Vbeta and 13 Jbeta primers that the PCR ran. The data were produced by immunoSEQ multiplex PCR, yet TCRdb's version contains in-frame clones alone and is incomplete. Among approximately 150,000 clones, approximately 80% were seen once, and the ten largest hold around 1.5%. The sequencing sample was made of PBMCs. The source of these receptors is a woman aged 18-30 years in good health and CMV-seronegative.

The rearrangement uses TRBV27 and TRBJ2-1, with TRBD2 identical over 13 bases. Per the germline V gene, CDR1 is MNHEY and CDR2 is SMNVEV (reference sequence). The V segment lost 2 bases and the J segment 5 bases; nucleotides outside the gene matches: 0. The CDR3 contains 15 residues. The CDR3 DNA reads TGTGCCAGCAGTTTAGGACTAGCGGGGGACAATGAGCAGTTCTTC. This codes for CASSLGLAGDNEQFF.

The gene calls are TRBV5-6 and TRBJ1-2; 12 bases are shared with TRBD1. With 4 bases clipped from V and 7 bases from J, the junction kept 8 bases outside the gene matches. Germline V gene data show CDR1 as SGHDT and CDR2 as YYEEEE. The length of the CDR3 is 15 residues. The CDR3 here is CASSPSGTGGSGYTF. The CDR3, as DNA: TGTGCCAGCAGCCCCTCCGGGACAGGGGGCTCTGGCTACACCTTC.

Only a few counts were recorded for this clone. J is TRBJ1-5 and V is TRBV7-6; D is ambiguous. The CDR3 is 16 amino acids. The V gene's germline CDR1 is SGHVS and CDR2 FNYEAQ. V was cut by 1 base and J by 0 bases, with 10 bases left in between. CDR3 nucleotide sequence: TGTGCCAGCAGCTTAGGTTCTGCGTCTAGCAATCAGCCCCAGCATTTT. This translates into CASSLGSASSNQPQHF. Together with reference TRBV7-6 and TRBJ1-5, the CDR3 gives the full variable domain: GAGVSQSPRYKVTKRGQDVALRCDPISGHVSLYWYRQALGQGPEFLTYFNYEAQQDKSGLPNDRFSAERPEGSISTLTIQRTEQRDSAMYRCASSLGSASSNQPQHFGDGTRLSIL.

The V call is TRBV10-3, the J call TRBJ2-3; 9 positions match TRBD2. V shed 2 bases, J shed 5 bases, and the junction held 5 bases outside the gene matches. Per the germline V gene, CDR1 is ENHRY and CDR2 is SYGVKD. The CDR3 has 15 amino acids. CDR3 sequence reads: CAISETGLAGDTQYF. As DNA, the CDR3 is TGTGCCATCAGTGAGACGGGACTAGCCGGAGATACGCAGTATTTT.

V usage is TRBV5-1 and J usage is TRBJ2-2, with D uncertain. CDR1 and CDR2 (germline): SGHRS, YFSETQ. The CDR3 length is 15 residues. Trimming took off 0 bases at V and 1 base at J, with 7 bases between the two ends. CDR3 DNA sequence: TGCGCCAGCAGCTTGGGCGCGAGGAACACCGGGGAGCTGTTTTTT. It specifies CASSLGARNTGELFF.

This clone is a singleton in its sample. The chain uses TRBV4-2 and TRBJ1-4; 7 nucleotides agree with TRBD1. The V segment lost 1 base and the J segment 8 bases; nucleotides outside the gene matches: 13. The CDR3 extends over 17 amino acids. Germline V CDR1 and CDR2: LGHNA, YNFKEQ. CDR3 coding DNA: TGTGCCAGCAGCCAAGGAGACAGGGATATGGAATGGGAAAAACTGTTTTTT. This translates into CASSQGDRDMEWEKLFF.

The sample holds a few counts of this clone. J is TRBJ2-7 and V is TRBV29-1; 7 bases align to TRBD1. This CDR3 is 13 amino acids long. J was trimmed by 2 bases and V by 4 bases; bases with no gene match: 5. CDR1 is SQVTM and CDR2 is ANQGSEA in the germline V gene. The chain's CDR3 is CSVGLQGTYEQYF. The CDR3 DNA reads TGCAGCGTTGGCCTACAGGGGACCTACGAGCAGTACTTC.

The rearrangement links TRBV5-1 to TRBJ2-1; 8 bases are a match to TRBD2. Germline loops: CDR1 SGHRS, CDR2 YFSETQ. V gave up 0 bases and J gave up 8 bases; unmatched junction bases: 7. The CDR3 consists of 15 residues. The CDR3, as DNA: TGCGCCAGCAGCTTGGAGACCGGGAGGGACGATGAGCAGTTCTTC. Amino acids: CASSLETGRDDEQFF.

The chain recombines TRBV2 with TRBJ2-3; D uncertain. Germline CDR1 SNHLY, CDR2 FYNNEI. The length of the CDR3 is 14 residues. V shed 6 bases and J shed 0 bases, with 10 bases lying between them. This CDR3 reads CASRPLASTDTQYF. The CDR3 DNA follows: TGTGCCAGCAGACCCCTGGCTAGCACAGATACGCAGTATTTT.

This rearrangement joins TRBV19 to TRBJ2-1; 8 bases match TRBD2. This CDR3 spans 14 amino acids. Germline lookup yields CDR1 LNHDA and CDR2 SQIVND (reference sequence). V dropped 6 bases and J dropped 6; count of bases not matched to a gene: 7. The CDR3 nucleotides are TGTGCCAGTAGAAACCGGGAGGGCCTCAATGAGCAGTTCTTC. This translates into CASRNREGLNEQFF.

This chain links TRBV2 with TRBJ2-1, with TRBD1 matching 8 bases. CDR3 size: 14 residues. Trimming removed 0 bases from V and 8 bases from J; junction bases left unmatched: 3. Germline CDR1 reads SNHLY; CDR2 reads FYNNEI. The CDR3 region has the DNA TGTGCCAGCAGTGAAGCGGACAGGGTCCATGAGCAGTTCTTC. Amino acid sequence: CASSEADRVHEQFF.

This clone was detected only once. The chain combines TRBV29-1 with TRBJ2-1; tentatively, D is TRBD1 (6 bases). This CDR3 is 10 amino acids long. CDR1 is SQVTM and CDR2 is ANQGSEA in the germline V gene. V lost 7 bases, J lost 8 bases, and 9 bases lay in between. CDR3 region: CSAQGYEQFF. The CDR3 region has the DNA TGCAGCGCTCAGGGGTATGAGCAGTTCTTC.

This chain joins TRBV27 and TRBJ2-2, with 8 bases identical to TRBD2. J was trimmed by 5 bases and V by 3 bases; bases with no gene match: 11. The CDR3 spans 17 residues. Germline V CDR1 and CDR2: MNHEY, SMNVEV (reference sequence). The CDR3 is CASSFDASGGGTGELFF. The CDR3 DNA reads TGTGCCAGCAGTTTTGACGCAAGCGGGGGAGGGACCGGGGAGCTGTTTTTT.

Only one count was recorded for this clone. This chain links TRBV7-9 with TRBJ1-2, with unresolved D. V was clipped by 6 bases and J by 8 bases, with 10 bases between them. The CDR3 has 11 amino acids. Germline values: CDR1 SEHNR, CDR2 FQNEAQ (reference sequence). The CDR3 coding sequence is TGTGCCAGCAGAGGATCGCGGGGCTACACCTTC. It translates to CASRGSRGYTF.

This clone showed up just once. The gene calls are TRBV15 and TRBJ1-5; D is undetermined. The ends were cut back, 5 bases at V and 0 bases at J, with 14 bases in the middle. This CDR3 is built from 16 residues. Germline CDR1 is LNHNV and CDR2 is YYDKDF (reference sequence). The CDR3 bases are TGTGCCACCAGCCGGGATATACCAAATAGCAATCAGCCCCAGCATTTT. This gives the protein CATSRDIPNSNQPQHF.

This clone was counted once. The chain recombines TRBV2 with TRBJ1-3, with 7 nucleotides matching TRBD1. The CDR3 spans 13 residues. In germline, CDR1 is SNHLY, CDR2 FYNNEI. V gave up 7 bases and J gave up 7 bases; unmatched junction bases: 7. The DNA for the CDR3 is TGTGCCAGCATTTCAGACAGGGAGAACACCATATATTTT. Protein: CASISDRENTIYF.

The genes are TRBV7-9 and TRBJ2-2; 10 positions match TRBD1. This CDR3 contains 15 residues. V was clipped by 2 bases and J by 5 bases; unmatched bases: 2. Germline V gene sequence: CDR1 SEHNR, CDR2 FQNEAQ (reference sequence). The CDR3 spells CASSLPGQGTGELFF. The CDR3 DNA is TGTGCCAGCAGCTTACCGGGACAGGGGACCGGGGAGCTGTTTTTT.

The rearrangement joins TRBV20-1 to TRBJ2-5, with a possible D match to TRBD1 (6 bases). CDR1 and CDR2 (germline): DFQATT, SNEGSKA (reference sequence). V was shortened by 6 bases and J by 4 bases, with 9 bases between the two germline ends. The CDR3 consists of 11 residues. DNA of the CDR3: TGCAGTGCACAAGGGGGAGAGACCCAGTACTTC. Its protein is CSAQGGETQYF.

This clone has more than one count but fewer than ten. The DNA of the CDR3 is TGTGCCTGGAGTGGGAGACTCTTAAGCTCCTATAATTCACCCCTCCACTTT. Translated: CAWSGRLLSSYNSPLHF. The genes are TRBV30 and TRBJ1-6; D unresolved. V lost 1 base and J 0 bases, leaving 13 bases between the germline ends. The CDR3 covers 17 residues. Germline values: CDR1 GTSNPN, CDR2 SVGIG (reference sequence). Full variable domain (remainder filled in from reference TRBV30 and TRBJ1-6): SQTIHQWPATLVQPVGSPLSLECTVEGTSNPNLYWYRQAAGRGLQLLFYSVGIGQISSEVPQNLSASRPQDRQFILSSKKLLLSDSGFYLCAWSGRLLSSYNSPLHFGNGTRLTVT.

This rearrangement joins TRBV5-1 to TRBJ2-3; 8 bases agree with TRBD2. CDR1 SGHRS and CDR2 YFSETQ come from the germline V gene. The CDR3 contains 16 residues. V lost 0 bases, J lost 0 bases, and 3 bases stayed unmatched. CDR3 nucleotides: TGCGCCAGCAGCTTGGAGGCTAGCGGGAGCACAGATACGCAGTATTTT. Translating it yields CASSLEASGSTDTQYF.

The chain joins TRBV7-9 to TRBJ2-1; tentative D call: TRBD2 (5 bases). The CDR3 loop spans 13 amino acids. V gave up 3 bases and J gave up 12 bases, with 15 bases separating them. Germline CDR1 reads SEHNR; CDR2 reads FQNEAQ (reference sequence). CDR3 amino acids: CASSFGLAWGQFF. The CDR3 DNA is TGTGCCAGCAGCTTCGGACTCGCGTGGGGGCAGTTCTTC.

The genes are TRBV9 and TRBJ2-7; 12 nucleotides match TRBD2. V dropped 0 bases and J dropped 12; count of bases not matched to a gene: 7. Germline CDR1 is SGDLS and CDR2 is YYNGEE. CDR3 length equals 14 residues. The CDR3 DNA follows: TGTGCCAGCAGCGTAGGGGTTGGACTAGCGGGATTGTACTTC. Its protein is CASSVGVGLAGLYF.

V usage is TRBV14 and J usage is TRBJ1-1; TRBD1 matches at 8 bases. The germline CDR1 and CDR2 sequences are SGHDN and FVKESK. The CDR3 runs 14 residues. V dropped 6 bases and J dropped 2; count of bases not matched to a gene: 5. CDR3 DNA: TGTGCCAGCAGTTTCCAGGGGGCCAACACTGAAGCTTTCTTT. Its translation is CASSFQGANTEAFF.

This chain uses TRBV18 with TRBJ1-1; perhaps TRBD1 as D (6 bases). CDR3 size: 16 residues. Germline values: CDR1 KGHSH, CDR2 LQKENI. V shed 6 bases and J shed 1 base, with 18 bases lying between them. The CDR3 here is CASSREGGEQNTEAFF. CDR3 coding DNA: TGTGCCAGCTCTCGGGAGGGGGGCGAGCAGAACACTGAAGCTTTCTTT.

In DNA, the CDR3 is TGTGCCAGCAGCTTAAACGGGGAAGAAGTCGGGGACTACACCTTC. This encodes CASSLNGEEVGDYTF. This chain connects TRBV7-9 to TRBJ1-2; D is uncertain. The CDR3 runs to 15 residues. Germline-derived CDR1 and CDR2 are SEHNR and FQNEAQ (reference sequence). Trimming removed 2 bases at V and 10 bases at J, with 20 bases between.

V is TRBV13 and J is TRBJ1-2, with D possibly being TRBD1 (6 bases). Germline assignment: CDR1 PRHDT and CDR2 FYEKMQ (reference sequence). The CDR3 is 14 residues long. Between the trimmed V and J ends, which lost 5 bases and 8 bases, there was a span of 18 bases. This chain's CDR3 is CASSKVDRPLGYTF. The CDR3 nucleotides are TGTGCCAGCAGCAAGGTCGACAGGCCTCTCGGCTACACCTTC.

This chain connects TRBV13 to TRBJ2-1; possibly TRBD2 for D (6 bases). V gave up 1 base and J gave up 4 bases, with 11 bases separating them. Germline CDR1 PRHDT, CDR2 FYEKMQ (reference sequence). There are 15 residues in the CDR3. The chain's CDR3 is CASSLAGEGYNEQFF. DNA of the CDR3: TGTGCCAGCAGCTTAGCGGGAGAGGGGTACAATGAGCAGTTCTTC.

The genes are TRBV30 and TRBJ2-3; TRBD1 matches 7 bases. The CDR3 covers 13 residues. CDR1 is GTSNPN and CDR2 is SVGIG in the germline V gene (reference sequence). V lost 3 bases and J lost 4; bases outside the gene matches: 4. The CDR3 coding sequence is TGTGCCTGGAGAACAGGGGTGGCAGATACGCAGTATTTT. Translated, it gives CAWRTGVADTQYF.

This chain links TRBV5-1 with TRBJ2-7; 13 bases fit TRBD2. This CDR3 spans 16 amino acids. Germline loops: CDR1 SGHRS, CDR2 YFSETQ. V dropped 4 bases and J dropped 6; count of bases not matched to a gene: 10. CDR3 sequence reads: CASSMTPGLAGSEQYF. The CDR3 DNA reads as TGCGCCAGCAGCATGACCCCGGGACTAGCGGGAAGCGAGCAGTACTTC. Full variable domain (outside the CDR3, taken from reference TRBV5-1 and TRBJ2-7): KAGVTQTPRYLIKTRGQQVTLSCSPISGHRSVSWYQQTPGQGLQFLFEYFSETQRNKGNFPGRFSGRQFSNSRSEMNVSTLELGDSALYLCASSMTPGLAGSEQYFGPGTRLTVT.

This sequence joins TRBV10-3 and TRBJ1-1; D gene ambiguous. The CDR3 loop spans 13 amino acids. Germline CDR1 is ENHRY and CDR2 is SYGVKD. Trimming left V 5 bases short and J 4 bases short, with 11 bases between. The CDR3 protein is CAISTERGTEAFF. The CDR3 DNA follows: TGTGCCATCAGTACCGAGCGGGGCACTGAAGCTTTCTTT.

This clone was observed once. This rearrangement joins TRBV29-1 to TRBJ1-1, with D possibly TRBD1 on 5 matching bases. CDR1 and CDR2 (germline): SQVTM, ANQGSEA. This CDR3 contains 15 residues. V dropped 2 bases and J dropped 7 bases, with 20 bases sitting between them. In nucleotides, the CDR3 is TGCAGCGTTGAAACAGGAGCCCACCAGTTTGGTGAAGCTTTCTTT. The encoded protein is CSVETGAHQFGEAFF.

This sequence joins TRBV7-8 and TRBJ1-1, with D hard to call. Per the germline V gene, CDR1 is SGHVS and CDR2 is FQNEAQ. Trimming stripped 5 bases from V and 3 bases from J, with 7 bases between. The CDR3 has 12 amino acids. The CDR3 DNA reads TGTGCCAGCAGCCGAGATTACACTGAAGCTTTCTTT. Its protein product is CASSRDYTEAFF.